The 2 T cell receptor beta chains in this list originate from one sample, sequenced in a study of Ad26.COV2.S vaccination and SARS-CoV-2 variants (dated by TCRdb to about 2021). Libraries came from the immunoSEQ multiplex PCR assay. Imported from immuneACCESS, the table was reduced by TCRdb to in-frame sequences with V and J called. These copies leave out some clones; in studies compared against another copy, an unresolved V gene accounts for under half, and the cause of the remainder is not known. The sample records under 300,000 clones, around nine tenths of which are singletons. 2.5% to 3.5% of the sample comes from the top ten. Interpreted using the paper, the treatment or condition label stands for: roughly 19 received Ad26.COV2.S at low or high dose, single or two shots; about 5 received placebo; per-sample allocation not given. For vaccine and placebo recipients, repertoires were sequenced using samples collected on day 63 after the first injection.

The sample here was peripheral blood, taken in a trial of Ad26.COV2.S vaccine versus placebo. The receptor set was obtained from a person aged 18 to 59 who received the Ad26.COV2.S COVID-19 vaccine or a placebo.

This clone came up a few times. The V call is TRBV19, the J call TRBJ1-2; D not certain. This CDR3 region has 14 residues. V was clipped by 4 bases and J by 0 bases, with 9 bases between them. CDR1 is LNHDA and CDR2 is SQIVND in the germline V gene (reference sequence). As DNA, the CDR3 is TGTGCCAGTAGTACACTCGGAACTAACTATGGCTACACCTTC. Its protein is CASSTLGTNYGYTF.

V usage is TRBV5-1 and J usage is TRBJ2-2, with a weak D call TRBD1 (5 bases). The V gene lost 3 bases and the J gene lost 2 bases, with 11 bases spanning the gap. The CDR3 is 15 amino acids. Germline assignment: CDR1 SGHRS and CDR2 YFSETQ. The CDR3 bases are TGCGCCAGCAGCTGGGGCAGGTATAACACCGGGGAGCTGTTTTTT. It is translated as CASSWGRYNTGELFF.